This paragraph covers one T cell receptor beta chain sequence. Antigen: not known. Generated by immunoSEQ multiplex PCR, the TCRdb table keeps only in-frame clones and is missing some. The sample consists of about 110,000 clones, less than 95% of them appearing once. This entry is derived from a study of OX40 agonist ivuxolimab in advanced cancers. V shed 7 bases and J shed 5 bases, with 20 bases lying between them. Looked up from germline, CDR1 is MNHEY and CDR2 is SVGAGI. The CDR3 is 15 residues long. Regarding the study as a whole: CD8+ T cells averaged more expanded clones than CD4+. CD4+ and CD8+ T cells in blood underwent clonal expansion by week 6 at 0.1 to 3.0 mg/kg. Certain nonresponders additionally had low normalized T-cell clonal expansion. Among expanded peripheral T cells, antigen specificity went undetermined.

The chain is built from TRBV6-5 and TRBJ1-2; a possible D gene is TRBD1 (5 bases). The sequence was collected from an adult with an advanced solid tumor such as melanoma, head and neck, liver or kidney cancer. The sequences come from CD4+ or CD8+ T cells sorted from blood, collected in a trial of the OX40 agonist ivuxolimab. The CDR3 region is CASTLRSAGNYGYTF. The DNA of the CDR3 is TGTGCCAGCACCCTGCGCTCGGCAGGGAATTATGGCTACACCTTC.